Listed below are T cell receptor beta chains from one sample, sequenced in a study of beta chain features in type 1 diabetes. Profiling relied on immunoSEQ multiplex PCR, and the TCRdb table lists in-frame clones only, not all of them. The sample shows about 900,000 clones, about a sixth of them seen only once. The specimen sequenced was naive CD4+ T cells from blood. These receptor sequences come from a woman between 18 and 29 years old in good health. The CDR3 runs from the conserved cysteine through the conserved F or W. The D gene is left open where the match is weak. Clone size is not always given. Where it is, it says once, few, many or a class for expanded clones.

J	D	V	length	size	DNA	CDR3
TRBJ2-2	TRBD1	TRBV5-1	16	-	TGCGCCAGCAGCCCGGGAACAGGGGGCATCCCCGGGGAGCTGTTTTTT	CASSPGTGGIPGELFF
TRBJ2-3	-	TRBV6-6	16	-	TGTGCCAGTCTCAAGGGCCTCGGGAGATCTGAAGATACGCAGTATTTT	CASLKGLGRSEDTQYF
TRBJ2-7	TRBD1	TRBV5-1	14	few	TGCGCCAGCAGCCGGGGACAGGGGGCCTACGAGCAGTACTTC	CASSRGQGAYEQYF
TRBJ2-7	-	TRBV18	14	once	TGTGCCAGCTCAACCATGCTTACCTCCTACGAGCAGTACTTC	CASSTMLTSYEQYF
TRBJ2-4	TRBD1	TRBV6-5	15	few	TGTGCCAGCAGTTACAGGACAGGGACCAAAAACATTCAGTACTTC	CASSYRTGTKNIQYF
TRBJ2-1	-	TRBV25-1	12	few	TGTGCCAGCAGTGAAGAAGGCAATGAGCAGTTCTTC	CASSEEGNEQFF
TRBJ1-1	TRBD1	TRBV6-6	13	-	TGTGCCAGCAGTCTCGGGACAGGCACTGAAGCTTTCTTT	CASSLGTGTEAFF
TRBJ2-2	TRBD1	TRBV7-2	16	-	TGTGCCAGCAGCTTAAGTGGGACAGGGTTATCCGGGGAGCTGTTTTTT	CASSLSGTGLSGELFF
TRBJ2-1	TRBD2	TRBV5-1	16	-	TGCGCCAGCAGCCTGGGATTGACTAGCGGATACAATGAGCAGTTCTTC	CASSLGLTSGYNEQFF
TRBJ1-4	-	TRBV7-9	15	few	TGTGCCAGCAGCACTTGGACAAAGCAGAATGAAAAACTGTTTTTT	CASSTWTKQNEKLFF
TRBJ2-7	-	TRBV5-4	13	few	TGTGCCAGCAGCTTCAAATCCTCGGACGAGCAGTACTTC	CASSFKSSDEQYF
TRBJ2-5	-	TRBV2	11	few	TGTGCCAGCAGTGAATCGGAGACCCAGTACTTC	CASSESETQYF
TRBJ2-5	-	TRBV11-2	12	few	TGTGCCAGCAGTTCAGGCCCGGAGACCCAGTACTTC	CASSSGPETQYF
TRBJ2-2	TRBD2	TRBV5-4	16	-	TGTGCCAGCAGCTCGGGACTAGCGGGCGCTACCGGGGAGCTGTTTTTT	CASSSGLAGATGELFF
TRBJ1-5	-	TRBV27	15	-	TGTGCCAGCAGCCGAACAGGTTATAGCAATCAGCCCCAGCATTTT	CASSRTGYSNQPQHF
TRBJ2-7	TRBD2	TRBV28	14	-	TGTGCCAGCAGTTTTGCTAGCGGGAGCCACGAGCAGTACTTC	CASSFASGSHEQYF
TRBJ2-7	-	TRBV9	15	-	TGTGCCAGCAGCGTAGGCCCGGGACTGGTGTACGAGCAGTACTTC	CASSVGPGLVYEQYF
TRBJ1-3	-	TRBV4-2	18	few	TGTGCCAGCAGCCAAGCCTCCAGTTGGGACCCCCGAGCGGACACCATATATTTT	CASSQASSWDPRADTIYF
TRBJ1-1	TRBD1	TRBV7-2	14	-	TGTGCCAGCAGCGCGAGGGGGCGGGACACTGAAGCTTTCTTT	CASSARGRDTEAFF
TRBJ2-7	-	TRBV15	14	-	TGTGCCACCAGCAGTGTAAGGGAGTCGTACGAGCAGTACTTC	CATSSVRESYEQYF
TRBJ1-2	TRBD1	TRBV7-9	14	few	TGTGCCAGCAGCGCCGGGCAGGGGGCGCTAGGCTACACCTTC	CASSAGQGALGYTF
TRBJ2-2	-	TRBV7-2	14	-	TGTGCCAGCAGCTGGGGACAGAACACCGGGGAGCTGTTTTTT	CASSWGQNTGELFF
TRBJ2-7	-	TRBV11-2	15	-	TGTGCCAGCAGCCCGAACCAGGGGTACTCCTACGAGCAGTACTTC	CASSPNQGYSYEQYF
TRBJ2-1	TRBD2	TRBV4-2	17	few	TGTGCCAGCAGCCAAGCCTCGGGGACTAGCGGTTACAATGAGCAGTTCTTC	CASSQASGTSGYNEQFF
TRBJ2-5	TRBD2	TRBV28	15	-	TGTGCCAGCAGTTTGGACGGAGCGGGGCAAGAGACCCAGTACTTC	CASSLDGAGQETQYF
TRBJ1-2	-	TRBV25-1	13	few	TGTGCCAGCAGTGAATCAGGGTATTATGGCTACACCTTC	CASSESGYYGYTF
TRBJ2-3	-	TRBV6-1	13	few	TGTGCCAGCATGTTGGGGGGTACAGATACGCAGTATTTT	CASMLGGTDTQYF
TRBJ1-4	-	TRBV2	14	-	TGTGCCAGCAGCCGTCAGGGAGCTAATGAAAAACTGTTTTTT	CASSRQGANEKLFF
TRBJ1-5	TRBD1	TRBV6-5	15	few	TGTGCCAGCAGTTACGGGGCAGGGGGCGGTCAGCCCCAGCATTTT	CASSYGAGGGQPQHF
TRBJ2-2	TRBD1	TRBV7-2	15	few	TGTGCCAGCACCGACTCCAGGGGGCCCACCGGGGAGCTGTTTTTT	CASTDSRGPTGELFF
TRBJ2-3	-	TRBV7-2	14	few	TGTGCCAGCAGCTTAGGGATGGGCACTCCTACGCAGTATTTT	CASSLGMGTPTQYF
TRBJ1-1	TRBD1	TRBV4-1	16	-	TGCGCCAGCAGCCACGCCCTCGGGACAGGAAACACTGAAGCTTTCTTT	CASSHALGTGNTEAFF
TRBJ1-2	TRBD1	TRBV27	14	few	TGTGCCAGCAGGAATGGGACAGGCGTTTATGGCTACACCTTC	CASRNGTGVYGYTF
TRBJ2-1	TRBD2	TRBV7-2	17	-	TGTGCCAGCAGCTTAACCCCGGGAGGGAGCTCCTACAATGAGCAGTTCTTC	CASSLTPGGSSYNEQFF
TRBJ1-4	TRBD1	TRBV2	14	few	TGTGCCAGCAGTGAATTTGACAGGGCAGGAAAACTGTTTTTT	CASSEFDRAGKLFF
TRBJ2-7	-	TRBV28	14	-	TGTGCCAGCAGTTTGTTCGGGAAAACCTACGAGCAGTACTTC	CASSLFGKTYEQYF
TRBJ1-2	-	TRBV28	14	few	TGTGCCAGCGGCAGCATAGGGGAGGTGGGTGGCTACACCTTC	CASGSIGEVGGYTF
TRBJ1-4	TRBD1	TRBV10-3	16	few	TGTGCCATCAGTGCCGGGACAGTTGCAACTAATGAAAAACTGTTTTTT	CAISAGTVATNEKLFF
TRBJ2-7	TRBD1	TRBV6-1	15	-	TGTGCCAGCAGTGAAGCGGGAGGACAGGGGTACGAGCAGTACTTC	CASSEAGGQGYEQYF
TRBJ2-3	TRBD1	TRBV29-1	14	few	TGCAGCGTTGGAGGGGGACAGGGGCGAGATACGCAGTATTTT	CSVGGGQGRDTQYF
TRBJ1-2	-	TRBV2	14	-	TGTGCCAGCAGTGAGGGTCCGGGGGGGAATGGCTACACCTTC	CASSEGPGGNGYTF
TRBJ1-1	TRBD1	TRBV7-9	13	-	TGTGCCAGCATCAAGACAGGGGGCACTGAAGCTTTCTTT	CASIKTGGTEAFF
TRBJ2-3	-	TRBV18	13	few	TGTGCCAGCTCCCTCCTCAATCTAGATACGCAGTATTTT	CASSLLNLDTQYF
TRBJ2-7	-	TRBV7-2	16	few	TGTGCCAGCAGCTTAGTAGCTAGCCAAAGGGTTGACGAGCAGTACTTC	CASSLVASQRVDEQYF